This entry lists 13 T cell receptor beta chains sequenced from one sample in a study of blood T cell repertoires in COVID-19. Sequencing used immunoSEQ multiplex PCR; TCRdb keeps in-frame clones, though not all of them. The data hold tens of thousands of clones, with 75% to 90% observed a single time. The sample comprised peripheral blood. The receptors were gathered from a human donor in a cohort sampled during active COVID-19.

This sequence joins TRBV7-9 and TRBJ1-1; D perhaps matches TRBD1 (5 bases). CDR1 and CDR2 (germline): SEHNR, FQNEAQ (reference sequence). CDR3 length: 13 amino acids. Trimming took off 7 bases at V and 0 bases at J, with 9 bases between the two ends. The CDR3 DNA sequence: TGTGCCAGCACCGAGACAGTGAACACTGAAGCTTTCTTT. It encodes CASTETVNTEAFF.

J is TRBJ2-7 and V is TRBV11-1; TRBD2 aligns across 9 bases. CDR1 and CDR2 from the germline V gene are SGHAT and FQDESV (reference sequence). Trimming cost V 5 bases and J 2 bases; bases outside gene matches: 4. CDR3 length: 14 amino acids. CDR3 coding DNA: TGTGCCAGCAGCCGCGGGAGGGCCACCTACGAGCAGTACTTC. It is translated as CASSRGRATYEQYF. Complete variable domain (other parts from reference TRBV11-1 and TRBJ2-7): EAEVAQSPRYKITEKSQAVAFWCDPISGHATLYWYRQILGQGPELLVQFQDESVVDDSQLPKDRFSAERLKGVDSTLKIQPAELGDSAMYLCASSRGRATYEQYFGPGTRLTVT.

The gene calls are TRBV28 and TRBJ1-1; D is perhaps TRBD1 (6 bases). This CDR3 contains 14 residues. From germline, CDR1 is MDHEN and CDR2 SYDVKM. The V end lost 7 bases, the J end lost 3 bases, and 15 bases lay between the germline ends. CDR3 protein: CASTPQGFYTEAFF. The CDR3 DNA is TGTGCCAGCACCCCCCAGGGGTTTTACACTGAAGCTTTCTTT.

CDR3 nucleotides: TGCGCCAGCAGCTGGGAGGGTTACGAGCAGTACTTC. This translates into CASSWEGYEQYF. This chain links TRBV5-1 with TRBJ2-7, with TRBD2 matching 7 bases. There are 12 residues in the CDR3. Germline CDR1 reads SGHRS; CDR2 reads YFSETQ. The junction had 1 base not matched to a gene; V was cut back by 3 bases and J by 4 bases.

The V gene is TRBV7-9, the J gene TRBJ1-2; D may be TRBD1 (5 bases). The CDR3 loop spans 13 amino acids. The germline CDR1 and CDR2 sequences are SEHNR and FQNEAQ (reference sequence). V was pared by 1 base and J by 7 bases, with 10 bases between. The CDR3 sequence is CASSLVGAGGYTF. The CDR3, as DNA: TGTGCCAGCAGCTTAGTAGGGGCTGGTGGCTACACCTTC.

The gene calls are TRBV6-5 and TRBJ1-6; D might be TRBD1 (5 bases). Germline CDR1 reads MNHEY; CDR2 reads SVGAGI. With 7 bases removed from V and 8 bases from J, the gap between germline ends came to 12 bases. The CDR3 loop spans 13 amino acids. The CDR3 bases are TGTGCCAGCACGAGAGGGGAGGATTCACCCCTCCACTTT. It codes for CASTRGEDSPLHF.

V usage is TRBV6-5 and J usage is TRBJ2-3; D may be TRBD2 (5 bases). The CDR3 is 15 residues long. Trimming took off 6 bases at V and 0 bases at J, with 13 bases between the two ends. Germline CDR1 and CDR2: MNHEY and SVGAGI. CDR3 in DNA: TGTGCCAGCAGGCTAGCCCCTCGAAGCACAGATACGCAGTATTTT. This gives the protein CASRLAPRSTDTQYF.

The rearrangement links TRBV7-8 to TRBJ1-3; D call uncertain. Germline CDR1 reads SGHVS; CDR2 reads FQNEAQ. The CDR3 sequence is 16 residues long. Trimming pared 2 bases from V and 4 bases from J, leaving 15 bases between. CDR3 residues: CASSLRSFTVGNTIYF. CDR3 DNA: TGTGCCAGCAGCTTAAGGAGCTTTACGGTCGGAAACACCATATATTTT.

In this sample, this clone turned up a few times. The chain combines TRBV18 with TRBJ2-5, with TRBD2 identical over 16 bases. The CDR3 sequence is 18 residues long. Germline V gene lookup returns CDR1 KGHSH and CDR2 LQKENI. The V and J ends lost 3 bases and 5 bases, in that order; junction bases with no gene match: 9. The CDR3 DNA reads TGTGCCAGCTCACCGGGACTAGCGGGGGGGCCGGCTCGTGAGACCCAGTACTTC. Translated, it gives CASSPGLAGGPARETQYF. The variable domain in full, completed from reference TRBV18 and TRBJ2-5, reads NAGVMQNPRHLVRRRGQEARLRCSPMKGHSHVYWYRQLPEEGLKFMVYLQKENIIDESGMPKERFSAEFPKEGPSILRIQQVVRGDSAAYFCASSPGLAGGPARETQYFGPGTRLLVL.

This sequence joins TRBV14 and TRBJ1-2; D ambiguous. The CDR3 runs 12 residues. Germline assignment: CDR1 SGHDN and CDR2 FVKESK. The V end was cut by 1 base, the J end by 5 bases, with 5 bases between. CDR3: CASSQGGYGYTF. The CDR3 DNA is TGTGCCAGCAGCCAAGGCGGGTATGGCTACACCTTC.

V usage is TRBV29-1 and J usage is TRBJ2-7; TRBD1 agrees at 9 bases. This CDR3 spans 13 amino acids. Trimming at V came to 7 bases and at J to 3 bases, leaving 7 bases not matched to a gene. Germline values: CDR1 SQVTM, CDR2 ANQGSEA. The CDR3, as DNA: TGCAGCGCCGTGACAGGGGGGTACTACGAGCAGTACTTC. Residues: CSAVTGGYYEQYF.

The CDR3 loop reads CASSKGSNTGELFF. The CDR3 DNA sequence: TGTGCCAGCAGCAAAGGGAGTAACACCGGGGAGCTGTTTTTT. This chain uses TRBV3-1 (or the pseudogene TRBV3-2) with TRBJ2-2, with D maybe TRBD2 (5 bases). Germline CDR1 reads LGHDT; CDR2 reads YNNKEL (reference sequence). Trimming cost V 5 bases and J 2 bases, with 9 bases left between them. The CDR3 totals 14 residues.

The rearrangement joins TRBV2 to TRBJ1-1, with D possibly being TRBD1 (5 bases). V was clipped by 5 bases and J by 1 base, with 14 bases between them. CDR1 and CDR2 from the germline V gene are SNHLY and FYNNEI. The CDR3 loop spans 15 amino acids. CDR3 sequence reads: CASSNLGARNTEAFF. CDR3 DNA sequence: TGTGCCAGCAGTAACCTTGGGGCGAGGAACACTGAAGCTTTCTTT. The complete variable domain, with remaining parts taken from reference TRBV2 and TRBJ1-1, reads EPEVTQTPSHQVTQMGQEVILRCVPISNHLYFYWYRQILGQKVEFLVSFYNNEISEKSEIFDDQFSVERPDGSNFTLKIRSTKLEDSAMYFCASSNLGARNTEAFFGQGTRLTVV.